Listed below are T cell receptor beta chains from one sample, sequenced in a study of blood T cell repertoires in COVID-19. Profiled with immunoSEQ multiplex PCR; TCRdb holds only in-frame clones, not every one. The repertoire includes approximately 300,000 clones, 85% to 90% of them detected once, and about 4.6% sits in the top ten. The specimen sequenced was peripheral blood. Receptors were obtained from a man aged 40-49 years with acute or convalescent COVID-19. Each CDR3 is given with its conserved first and last residue. Each record gives: J gene, D gene, V gene, clone size, CDR3 protein, CDR3 DNA. D genes are given only for firm matches. A row's size may be missing; if present it is once, few, many or a size class.

TRBJ1-4,.,TRBV5-1,.,CASSYTNEKLFF,TGCGCCAGCAGCTACACAAATGAAAAACTGTTTTTT
TRBJ1-3,.,TRBV3-1/TRBV3-2,.,CASSQEARQKNTIYF,TGTGCCAGCAGCCAAGAGGCTCGACAGAAGAACACCATATATTTT
TRBJ2-1,.,TRBV6-5,.,CASSYSYDRNNEQFF,TGTGCCAGCAGTTACTCGTACGACAGGAACAATGAGCAGTTCTTC
TRBJ2-7,TRBD1,TRBV7-6,.,CASSLGPGQLSYEQYF,TGTGCCAGCAGCTTAGGCCCGGGACAGCTCTCCTACGAGCAGTACTTC
TRBJ1-1,TRBD1,TRBV19,.,CATEGSGGGRAFF,TGTGCCACCGAAGGGTCAGGGGGCGGGCGAGCTTTCTTT
TRBJ2-3,TRBD2,TRBV10-3,few,CAIRAGGPADTQYF,TGTGCCATACGAGCGGGGGGGCCAGCAGATACGCAGTATTTT
TRBJ1-1,.,TRBV6-5,.,CASSYGGGLLNTEAFF,TGTGCCAGCAGTTACGGAGGAGGACTTTTGAACACTGAAGCTTTCTTT
TRBJ1-1,TRBD1,TRBV2,.,CASSGGQGNTEAFF,TGTGCCAGCAGTGGGGGACAGGGGAACACTGAAGCTTTCTTT
TRBJ2-7,TRBD1,TRBV11-2,.,CASSPIQGPSWEQYF,TGTGCCAGCAGTCCAATACAGGGGCCCTCTTGGGAGCAGTACTTC
TRBJ2-1,TRBD2,TRBV3-1/TRBV3-2,.,CASSQDWLAGKNEQFF,TGTGCCAGCAGCCAAGATTGGCTAGCGGGGAAAAATGAGCAGTTCTTC
TRBJ2-7,TRBD1,TRBV12-3/TRBV12-4,.,CASSLDRGKGQYF,TGTGCCAGCAGTTTAGACAGGGGAAAGGGGCAGTACTTC
TRBJ1-1,TRBD1,TRBV20-1,.,CSASRTGVNTEAFF,TGCAGTGCTAGTCGGACAGGTGTGAACACTGAAGCTTTCTTT
TRBJ2-7,.,TRBV6-6,.,CASSSLFGSYEQYF,TGTGCCAGCAGTTCCCTCTTTGGGAGCTACGAGCAGTACTTC
TRBJ1-2,.,TRBV6-5,.,CASRTLHLQGGYTF,TGTGCCAGCCGGACCCTACACCTTCAGGGTGGCTACACCTTC
TRBJ2-7,TRBD1,TRBV6-5,.,CASSAGQVYEQYF,TGTGCCAGCAGCGCCGGACAGGTCTACGAGCAGTACTTC
TRBJ1-4,.,TRBV3-1/TRBV3-2,.,CASSRGYRDNEKLFF,TGTGCCAGCAGCCGAGGGTACCGGGATAATGAAAAACTGTTTTTT
TRBJ2-3,TRBD2,TRBV18,.,CASSPLQEAGRSTDTQYF,TGTGCCAGCTCACCGTTGCAGGAAGCGGGGAGAAGCACAGATACGCAGTATTTT
TRBJ1-4,TRBD1,TRBV14,.,CASSPYRGHNEKLFF,TGTGCCAGCAGCCCCTACAGGGGGCACAATGAAAAACTGTTTTTT
TRBJ2-7,.,TRBV4-1,once,CASSQDEGSYEQYF,TGCGCCAGCAGCCAAGATGAGGGCAGTTACGAGCAGTACTTC
TRBJ2-1,.,TRBV12-5,few,CASGLVLGRAYNEQFF,TGTGCTAGTGGTTTGGTACTAGGGCGGGCTTACAATGAGCAGTTCTTC
TRBJ1-1,TRBD1,TRBV30,.,CAWSHRPGTGDTEAFF,TGTGCCTGGAGTCACCGCCCCGGGACAGGGGACACTGAAGCTTTCTTT
TRBJ2-2,.,TRBV18,.,CASSLPGSNTGELFF,TGTGCCAGCTCGCTTCCAGGGTCGAACACCGGGGAGCTGTTTTTT
TRBJ1-2,.,TRBV2,.,CASRQNRGIQINYGYTF,TGTGCCAGCAGGCAAAACCGGGGGATCCAGATTAACTATGGCTACACCTTC
TRBJ1-4,.,TRBV29-1,.,CSVAGISTNEKLFF,TGCAGCGTCGCAGGGATATCAACTAATGAAAAACTGTTTTTT
TRBJ1-3,.,TRBV5-1,.,CASSPGTPGNTIYF,TGCGCCAGCAGCCCCGGGACACCTGGAAACACCATATATTTT
TRBJ1-1,.,TRBV5-1,.,CASSSQGEAEAFF,TGCGCCAGCAGCTCCCAGGGTGAAGCTGAAGCTTTCTTT
TRBJ2-7,TRBD2,TRBV2,.,CASSLGLAGGSYEQYF,TGTGCCAGCAGTTTGGGACTAGCGGGGGGCTCCTACGAGCAGTACTTC
TRBJ2-3,.,TRBV5-1,.,CATTGPGTDTQYF,TGCGCCACCACAGGGCCTGGGACAGATACGCAGTATTTT
TRBJ2-3,.,TRBV2,.,CATSLGSPTDTQYF,TGTGCCACCTCTCTAGGAAGCCCAACAGATACGCAGTATTTT
TRBJ1-2,TRBD1,TRBV7-8,.,CASSGGQGHYGYTF,TGTGCCAGCAGCGGGGGACAGGGGCACTATGGCTACACCTTC
TRBJ2-3,TRBD1,TRBV11-2,.,CASSFGGTGGWDTQYF,TGTGCCAGCAGCTTCGGCGGGACAGGGGGTTGGGATACGCAGTATTTT
TRBJ2-7,.,TRBV24-1,.,CATSDFSDEQYF,TGTGCCACCAGTGATTTTTCGGACGAGCAGTACTTC
TRBJ1-3,.,TRBV25-1,.,CASSESGSPGNTIYF,TGTGCCAGCAGTGAATCAGGGTCCCCTGGAAACACCATATATTTT
TRBJ2-7,.,TRBV6-5,.,CASRKTGSSYEQYF,TGTGCCAGCAGGAAGACAGGTTCTTCCTACGAGCAGTACTTC
TRBJ1-2,TRBD1,TRBV5-6,.,CASSFYTGERYTF,TGTGCCAGCAGTTTTTACACAGGGGAACGCTACACCTTC
TRBJ2-7,TRBD1,TRBV10-1,once,CASRKTGQGALHF,TGCGCCAGCAGAAAAACGGGACAGGGGGCCCTCCACTTC
TRBJ1-3,.,TRBV14,.,CASSRSRGYTIYF,TGTGCCAGCAGCCGGTCAAGGGGGTACACCATATATTTT